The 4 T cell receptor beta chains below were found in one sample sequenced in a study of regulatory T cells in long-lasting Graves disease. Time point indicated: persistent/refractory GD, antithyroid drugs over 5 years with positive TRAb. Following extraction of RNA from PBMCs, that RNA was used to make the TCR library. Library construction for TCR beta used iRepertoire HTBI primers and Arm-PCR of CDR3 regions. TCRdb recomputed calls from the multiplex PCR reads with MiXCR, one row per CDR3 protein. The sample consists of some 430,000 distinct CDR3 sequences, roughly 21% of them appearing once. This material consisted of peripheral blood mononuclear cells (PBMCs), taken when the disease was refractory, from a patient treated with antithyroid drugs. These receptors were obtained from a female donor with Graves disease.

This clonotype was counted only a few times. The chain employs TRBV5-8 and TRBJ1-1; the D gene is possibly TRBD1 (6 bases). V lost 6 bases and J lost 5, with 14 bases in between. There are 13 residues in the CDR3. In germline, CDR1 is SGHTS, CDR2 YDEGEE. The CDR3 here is CASNRGGWTEAFF. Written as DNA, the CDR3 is TGTGCCAGCAATAGGGGGGGCTGGACTGAAGCTTTCTTT.

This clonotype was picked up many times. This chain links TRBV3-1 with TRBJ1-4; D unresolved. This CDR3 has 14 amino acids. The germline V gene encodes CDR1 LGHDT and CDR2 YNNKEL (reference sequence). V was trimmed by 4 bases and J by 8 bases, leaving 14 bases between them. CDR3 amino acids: CASSPTLRAEKLFF. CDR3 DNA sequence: TGTGCCAGCAGCCCCACTTTGAGGGCAGAAAAACTGTTTTTT. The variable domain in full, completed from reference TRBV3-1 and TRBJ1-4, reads DTAVSQTPKYLVTQMGNDKSIKCEQNLGHDTMYWYKQDSKKFLKIMFSYNNKELIINETVPNRFSPKSPDKAHLNLHINSLELGDSAVYFCASSPTLRAEKLFFGSGTQLSVL.

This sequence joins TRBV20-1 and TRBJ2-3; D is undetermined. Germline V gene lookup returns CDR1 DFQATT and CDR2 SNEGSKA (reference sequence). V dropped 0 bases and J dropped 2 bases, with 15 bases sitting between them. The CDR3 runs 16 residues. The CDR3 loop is CSARDWKAMYTDTQYF. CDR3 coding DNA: TGCAGTGCTAGAGATTGGAAAGCGATGTACACAGATACGCAGTATTTT.

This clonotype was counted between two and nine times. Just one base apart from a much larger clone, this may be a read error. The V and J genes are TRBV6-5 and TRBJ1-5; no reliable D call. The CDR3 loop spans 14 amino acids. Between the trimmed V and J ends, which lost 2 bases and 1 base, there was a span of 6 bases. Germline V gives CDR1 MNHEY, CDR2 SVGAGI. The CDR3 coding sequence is TGTGCCAGCAGTTACCTGGACAGCAATCAGCCCCAGCATTTT. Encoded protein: CASSYLDSNQPQHF.